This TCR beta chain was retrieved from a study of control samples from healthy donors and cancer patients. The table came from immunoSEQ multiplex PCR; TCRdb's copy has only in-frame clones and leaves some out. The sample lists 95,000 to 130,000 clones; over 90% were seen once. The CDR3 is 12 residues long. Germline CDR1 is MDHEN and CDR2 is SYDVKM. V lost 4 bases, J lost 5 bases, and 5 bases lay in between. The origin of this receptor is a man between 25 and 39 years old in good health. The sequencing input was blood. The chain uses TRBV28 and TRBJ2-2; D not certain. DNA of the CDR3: TGTGCCAGCAGTTGGGGTACCGGGGAGCTGTTTTTT. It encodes CASSWGTGELFF.